This paragraph covers one TCR beta chain sequence. Its cognate antigen is unknown. Expressed TCRB transcripts were sequenced because the isolated RNA had all been reverse transcribed beforehand. TCRdb's table, derived via immunoSEQ multiplex PCR, lists solely in-frame clones and lacks some. Of hundreds of thousands of clones listed, about an eighth are singletons. The data stem from a study of beta chain features in type 1 diabetes. Study-level results: When Type 1 diabetes patients were examined, their TCRB CDR3s proved moderately but significantly shorter in all four CD4+ subsets.

Trimming took 0 bases from V and 6 from J, leaving 14 bases between them. The CDR3 runs 14 residues. Per germline, CDR1 GTSNPN and CDR2 SVGIG (reference sequence). The authors took one heparinised blood draw, averaging about 120 mL, from each donor. The chain carries TRBV30 and TRBJ1-1; D is unclear. Material: naive CD4+ T cells from blood. The clonotype was recovered from a man aged 18 to 30 with type 1 diabetes. The CDR3 is CAWSVLQVAAEAFF. CDR3 bases: TGTGCCTGGAGTGTACTGCAAGTTGCAGCTGAAGCTTTCTTT.